This T cell receptor (beta chain) was recorded in a study of blood T cell repertoires in COVID-19. Study-level background: Acute and convalescent COVID-19 specimens originated in the United States, Italy and Spain. Sources were T cells, B-cell-depleted T cells, or PBMCs; the material itself was cDNA or gDNA.

Germline assignment: CDR1 KGHSH and CDR2 LQKENI. V dropped 2 bases and J dropped 8; count of bases not matched to a gene: 8. The CDR3 spans 15 residues. As processed by the authors: Quantification of nucleated cells was approximated via reference gene primer amplification. Only in-frame clones appear in the TCRdb table, and some are missing; sequencing was by immunoSEQ multiplex PCR. That table is the source of V, J and clone size, and D and trimming were worked out from the DNA. The data show about 210,000 clones, about nine tenths seen once. V gene TRBV18 combines with J gene TRBJ2-1; 8 bases line up with TRBD2. This clonotype originated in a man aged 18 to 35 with active or convalescent COVID-19. Sequencing was performed on peripheral blood. Here the CDR3 reads CASSPGAGGSDEQFF. In DNA form, the CDR3 reads TGTGCCAGCTCACCAGGGGCGGGGGGCTCCGATGAGCAGTTCTTC.